Only one count was recorded for the clone carrying this T cell receptor (beta chain). These data come from a study of blood T cell repertoires in COVID-19. Assay used: immunoSEQ multiplex PCR; TCRdb lists only in-frame clones, some missing. The data hold 90,000 or so clones, with 86% observed a single time. Per germline, CDR1 SGHAT and CDR2 FQNNGV. The V gene lost 6 bases and the J gene lost 4 bases, with 22 bases spanning the gap. The CDR3 has 17 amino acids. The TCR originated in a man aged 80 or over with active or convalescent COVID-19. This chain links TRBV11-2 with TRBJ2-1; possibly TRBD2 for D (6 bases). Sequencing used peripheral blood. For the CDR3, the DNA is TGTGCCAGCAGAAAAGCGGGCCTGCCTTCTGGGTACAATGAGCAGTTCTTC. It encodes CASRKAGLPSGYNEQFF.